This paragraph reports one T cell receptor beta chain. This sample is part of a study of molecular identifiers for immune sequencing clone quantification. TCRdb used MiXCR to reprocess the PCR reads, holding one entry per CDR3 protein. This table has some 88,000 distinct CDR3 sequences, roughly a fifth appearing once. This CDR3 comprises 14 residues. Trimming cost V 6 bases and J 0 bases, with 11 bases left between them. CDR1 is MNHEY, CDR2 SMNVEV, per germline (reference sequence). The clonotype originates from a human donor in good health. Some libraries in this study had Jurkat cell RNA spiked in. The chain links TRBV27 to TRBJ1-1, with D possibly being TRBD1 (5 bases). The sequenced sample was naive CD8+ T cells from blood, with Jurkat cell RNA spiked in. Described subset: FACS-sorted CD8+CD4-CCR7+CD45RA+ naive T cells. In DNA form, the CDR3 reads TGTGCCAGCAGACCCGGACACCTGAACACTGAAGCTTTCTTT. Its translation: CASRPGHLNTEAFF.